This T cell receptor (beta chain) was sequenced during a study of CD8+ T cells in alopecia areata. Study summary: The protocol delivered tofacitinib for 6 to 18 months, then withdrew it for 6 months. Scoring treated patients' severity relied on the percentage of scalp area affected. Study observations and caveats: There was only one nonresponder, so it was unclear how baseline CD8+ expansion relates to response. Scalp and blood samples kept many expanded lesional clones throughout tofacitinib.

This clone was recorded a few times. What it binds is not known. Sample treatment: oral pan-JAK inhibitor, 5-10 mg twice daily. Reverse transcribed after extraction, RNA yielded cDNA as the sequencing template. Clones were sequenced by immunoSEQ multiplex PCR, and TCRdb holds only the in-frame ones, with some missing. The table has around 200,000 clones, less than 65% seen once. The sequencing used CD4+ T cells sorted from blood, collected at week 4, from a patient treated with tofacitinib. The clonotype was recovered from a human donor with alopecia areata.

DNA for the CDR3: TGCGCCAGCAGCCAAGTTCCCGGAGCACCCCGGGAGACCCAGTACTTC. Its translation is CASSQVPGAPRETQYF. The chain is built from TRBV4-1 and TRBJ2-5; D not resolved. The germline V gene has CDR1 MGHRA and CDR2 YSYEKL. The CDR3 sequence is 16 residues long. The germline V and J ends were trimmed by 1 base and 5 bases, with 17 bases remaining between them.